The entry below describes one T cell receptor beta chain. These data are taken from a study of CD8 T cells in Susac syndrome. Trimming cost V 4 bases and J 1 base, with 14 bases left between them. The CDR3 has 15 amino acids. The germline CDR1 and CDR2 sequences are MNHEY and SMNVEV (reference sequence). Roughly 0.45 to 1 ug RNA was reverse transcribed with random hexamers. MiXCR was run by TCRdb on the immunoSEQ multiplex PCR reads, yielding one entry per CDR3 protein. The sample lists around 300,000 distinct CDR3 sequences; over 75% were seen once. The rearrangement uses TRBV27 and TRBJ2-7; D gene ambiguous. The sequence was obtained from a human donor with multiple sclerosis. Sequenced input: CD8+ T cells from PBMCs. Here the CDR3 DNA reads TGTGCCAGCAGTTGGGCAGCCAACCCATCCTACGAGCAGTACTTC. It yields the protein CASSWAANPSYEQYF.